These 23 T cell receptor beta chains share one sample of origin, sequenced in a study of blood T cell repertoires in COVID-19. Clones were read by immunoSEQ multiplex PCR, and TCRdb kept only the in-frame ones, dropping some. Of 100,000 to 150,000 clones detected, around 87% appear once; the ten largest clones hold 25% to 30%. The sample taken for sequencing was peripheral blood. Every receptor here comes from a woman in her 70s with acute or convalescent COVID-19.

V usage is TRBV25-1 and J usage is TRBJ1-6, with 9 bases fitting TRBD1. The CDR3 is 14 amino acids. With V trimmed by 4 bases and J by 7 bases, 2 bases remained unmatched. Germline V gene sequence: CDR1 MGHDK, CDR2 SYGVNS. The CDR3 sequence is CASSAGQGNSPLHF. Here the CDR3 DNA reads TGTGCCAGCAGTGCGGGACAGGGCAATTCACCCCTCCACTTT. The full variable domain, completed using reference TRBV25-1 and TRBJ1-6, is EADIYQTPRYLVIGTGKKITLECSQTMGHDKMYWYQQDPGMELHLIHYSYGVNSTEKGDLSSESTVSRIRTEHFPLTLESARPSHTSQYLCASSAGQGNSPLHFGNGTRLTVT.

This chain links TRBV5-5 with TRBJ1-2, with 7 bases that match TRBD1. From germline, CDR1 is SGHKS and CDR2 YYEKEE (reference sequence). V dropped 3 bases and J dropped 1; count of bases not matched to a gene: 6. The CDR3 covers 15 residues. The CDR3 DNA follows: TGTGCCAGCAGCTCGAGCAGGGGGTATAACTATGGCTACACCTTC. Translation: CASSSSRGYNYGYTF. Filled out from reference TRBV5-5 and TRBJ1-2, the complete variable domain reads DAGVTQSPTHLIKTRGQQVTLRCSPISGHKSVSWYQQVLGQGPQFIFQYYEKEERGRGNFPDRFSARQFPNYSSELNVNALLLGDSALYLCASSSSRGYNYGYTFGSGTRLTVV.

The chain carries TRBV18 and TRBJ1-2; D call uncertain. V was cut by 3 bases and J by 1 base, with 18 bases left in between. This CDR3 region has 17 residues. CDR1 KGHSH and CDR2 LQKENI come from the germline V gene. The CDR3 region is CASSPLIADSYNYGYTF. The CDR3 DNA reads as TGTGCCAGCTCACCGCTTATCGCTGACTCCTATAACTATGGCTACACCTTC. The full variable domain, completed using reference TRBV18 and TRBJ1-2, is NAGVMQNPRHLVRRRGQEARLRCSPMKGHSHVYWYRQLPEEGLKFMVYLQKENIIDESGMPKERFSAEFPKEGPSILRIQQVVRGDSAAYFCASSPLIADSYNYGYTFGSGTRLTVV.

The V call is TRBV14, the J call TRBJ1-1; D unresolved. Germline values: CDR1 SGHDN, CDR2 FVKESK. CDR3 length: 16 residues. With 1 base removed from V and 4 bases from J, the gap between germline ends came to 16 bases. CDR3 loop: CASSQGRIWAPTEAFF. The CDR3 nucleotides are TGTGCCAGCAGCCAAGGCCGTATTTGGGCACCCACTGAAGCTTTCTTT.

There are a few counts of this clone. The genes are TRBV5-8 and TRBJ2-7; maybe TRBD1 (5 bases). CDR1 and CDR2 from the germline V gene are SGHTS and YDEGEE. This CDR3 is 16 amino acids long. Trimming stripped 0 bases from V and 5 bases from J, with 18 bases between. The CDR3, as DNA: TGTGCCAGCAGCTTGGTATCTGGCAGGGTTATAGACGAGCAGTACTTC. Protein product: CASSLVSGRVIDEQYF.

The V and J genes are TRBV5-5 and TRBJ1-2; TRBD1 matches 8 bases. V gave up 4 bases and J gave up 11 bases; unmatched junction bases: 10. CDR3 size: 13 residues. Germline lookup yields CDR1 SGHKS and CDR2 YYEKEE (reference sequence). CDR3 amino acids: CASSQTGARAYTF. CDR3 coding DNA: TGTGCCAGCAGCCAGACAGGGGCCCGGGCGTACACCTTC.

V is TRBV5-1 and J is TRBJ1-2, with unresolved D. This CDR3 is 17 amino acids long. V gave up 0 bases and J gave up 1 base, with 16 bases separating them. Germline V gene sequence: CDR1 SGHRS, CDR2 YFSETQ. The CDR3 is CASSLGQTVPYNYGYTF. CDR3 bases: TGCGCCAGCAGCTTGGGTCAAACGGTCCCGTATAACTATGGCTACACCTTC.

This clone was observed once. This sequence joins TRBV2 and TRBJ1-6; 9 bases are a match to TRBD1. The CDR3 totals 15 residues. Germline V lookup: CDR1 SNHLY, CDR2 FYNNEI. The V gene end was trimmed by 4 bases and the J gene end by 8 bases; junction bases not matched to a gene: 6. The CDR3 sequence: CASSVGQGRDSPLHF. CDR3 DNA sequence: TGTGCCAGCAGTGTGGGACAGGGTAGGGATTCACCCCTCCACTTT.

This clone was detected only a few times. The chain joins TRBV2 to TRBJ1-4, with TRBD1 as a possible D gene (6 bases). The CDR3 sequence is 14 residues long. From germline, CDR1 is SNHLY and CDR2 FYNNEI. Trimming removed 7 bases from V and 5 bases from J, with 14 bases in between. The chain's CDR3 is CASNYWDINEKLFF. In nucleotides, the CDR3 is TGTGCCAGCAACTACTGGGACATCAATGAAAAACTGTTTTTT.

This clone was seen only a few times. The rearrangement uses TRBV27 and TRBJ1-5; 9 bases are a match to TRBD1. The CDR3 consists of 15 residues. Germline V lookup: CDR1 MNHEY, CDR2 SMNVEV (reference sequence). The junction had 4 bases not matched to a gene; V was cut back by 3 bases and J by 4 bases. The CDR3: CASSFGTGRNQPQHF. The CDR3 DNA reads as TGTGCCAGCAGTTTTGGGACAGGGAGAAATCAGCCCCAGCATTTT.

As concerns this clone: Its ends do not fully match the called genes, so a read error is possible. The chain is built from TRBV11-2 and TRBJ1-1, with TRBD1 matching 9 bases. The CDR3 length is 13 residues. Germline V CDR1 and CDR2: SGHAT, FQNNGV. The CDR3 here is CASSRGTGPEAFF. The DNA for the CDR3 is TGTGCCAGCAGCCGCGGGACAGGGCCTGAGGCTTTCTTT.

In its sample, this clone was seen once. This sample also contains other DNA sequences that code for the same CDR3. V and J are TRBV12-3 or TRBV12-4 and TRBJ1-1, with TRBD1 as a possible D gene (5 bases). This CDR3 comprises 13 residues. Trimming took 0 bases from V and 4 from J, leaving 6 bases between them. The CDR3 loop is CASSLAGGTEAFF. Here the CDR3 DNA reads TGTGCCAGCAGTTTAGCGGGGGGCACTGAAGCTTTCTTT.

The chain joins TRBV27 to TRBJ1-1; 9 bases align to TRBD1. V lost 11 bases to trimming and J lost 6 bases; unmatched junction nucleotides: 7. The length of the CDR3 is 12 residues. Germline lookup yields CDR1 MNHEY and CDR2 SMNVEV (reference sequence). CDR3 sequence reads: CARQGVAAEAFF. In nucleotides, the CDR3 is TGTGCCCGACAGGGGGTTGCGGCTGAAGCTTTCTTT.

This clone was detected ten times or more. V gene TRBV2 combines with J gene TRBJ2-2, with D maybe TRBD2 (6 bases). The CDR3 length is 16 residues. Trimming took off 3 bases at V and 5 bases at J, with 16 bases between the two ends. Germline assignment: CDR1 SNHLY and CDR2 FYNNEI. The CDR3 coding sequence is TGTGCCAGCAGTGACCCTCGGGGGTGGCGAACCGGGGAGCTGTTTTTT. Translation gives CASSDPRGWRTGELFF.

V and J are TRBV28 and TRBJ1-1, with 9 bases identical to TRBD1. V gave up 6 bases and J gave up 3 bases; unmatched junction bases: 11. The germline gives CDR1 MDHEN, CDR2 SYDVKM. The length of the CDR3 is 16 residues. The CDR3, as DNA: TGTGCCAGCAGCACCCCTACAGGGGGCCCTCACACTGAAGCTTTCTTT. It encodes CASSTPTGGPHTEAFF.

The chain links TRBV18 to TRBJ1-1, with 9 bases aligning to TRBD1. The CDR3 runs 19 residues. Germline lookup yields CDR1 KGHSH and CDR2 LQKENI. The V segment lost 1 base and the J segment 0 bases; nucleotides outside the gene matches: 12. This CDR3 is CASSPLQGANVPMNTEAFF. In DNA, the CDR3 is TGTGCCAGCTCACCACTACAGGGGGCTAACGTTCCCATGAACACTGAAGCTTTCTTT.

The chain carries TRBV18 and TRBJ1-5; 7 bases fit TRBD1. The germline V gene has CDR1 KGHSH and CDR2 LQKENI. This CDR3 has 15 residues. The ends lost 6 bases at V and 0 bases at J; junction bases unmatched: 5. The CDR3 reads CASSYTGDSNQPQHF. The CDR3 bases are TGTGCCAGCTCGTATACAGGGGATAGCAATCAGCCCCAGCATTTT.

The table lists this clone with a few counts. V usage is TRBV3-1 (or the pseudogene TRBV3-2) and J usage is TRBJ1-2; possibly TRBD1 for D (5 bases). V lost 4 bases, J lost 8 bases, and 11 bases lay in between. The CDR3 runs to 12 residues. Per germline, CDR1 LGHDT and CDR2 YNNKEL (reference sequence). This chain's CDR3 is CASSPSWGGYTF. DNA for the CDR3: TGTGCCAGCAGCCCCTCCTGGGGCGGCTACACCTTC.

This clone is a singleton in its sample. The rearrangement links TRBV10-3 to TRBJ2-7; D uncertain. The CDR3 consists of 15 residues. Per germline, CDR1 ENHRY and CDR2 SYGVKD. V lost 5 bases to trimming and J lost 3 bases, with 17 bases between them. CDR3 nucleotide sequence: TGTGCCATCAGTCCGGGTCCTAGGAACAACTACGAGCAGTACTTC. Translation: CAISPGPRNNYEQYF.

The gene calls are TRBV23-1 and TRBJ2-7; D remains unclear. TRBV23-1 is recorded as an ORF, its role being uncertain. V lost 10 bases to trimming and J lost 2 bases, with 15 bases between them. The CDR3 contains 13 residues. The CDR3 sequence: CATRKAWAYEQYF. The CDR3 DNA reads as TGCGCCACCCGGAAAGCGTGGGCCTACGAGCAGTACTTC.

The J gene is TRBJ2-7, the V gene TRBV18, with D tentatively TRBD1 (6 bases). Germline loops: CDR1 KGHSH, CDR2 LQKENI. CDR3 length: 14 residues. V lost 4 bases to trimming and J lost 2 bases, with 12 bases between them. In DNA, the CDR3 is TGTGCCAGCTCACGGGTGGGGGCACCCTACGAGCAGTACTTC. It translates to CASSRVGAPYEQYF.

A single count supports this clone. This chain links TRBV10-3 with TRBJ1-1, with D possibly matching TRBD1 (5 bases). The CDR3 sequence is 14 residues long. V was clipped by 5 bases and J by 4 bases, with 14 bases between them. CDR1 is ENHRY, CDR2 SYGVKD, per germline. The CDR3 coding sequence is TGTGCCATCAGTTCCTCGGGGGGGATCACTGAAGCTTTCTTT. Translated, it gives CAISSSGGITEAFF.

V usage is TRBV6-5 and J usage is TRBJ1-6; 7 bases agree with TRBD1. The germline gives CDR1 MNHEY, CDR2 SVGAGI. J was trimmed by 7 bases and V by 8 bases; bases with no gene match: 11. The CDR3 has 15 amino acids. CDR3 nucleotides: TGTGCCAGCTGCATAGACAGGGTTTACAATTCACCCCTCCACTTT. It codes for CASCIDRVYNSPLHF.